This T cell receptor beta chain was found in a study of T cells in Graves' hyperthyroidism and ophthalmopathy. Amplification of TCR beta CDR3 regions was performed using RNA transcripts as template. The TCR CDR3 first-round RT-PCR relied on the HTBI primer set. TCRdb ran MiXCR on the multiplex PCR reads and lists one entry per CDR3 protein. The sample holds 300,000 to 450,000 distinct CDR3 sequences, approximately 17% seen once. For this clonotype: The antigen is not known.

The blood sample dates from first hyperthyroidism diagnosis, preceding any ophthalmopathy symptoms. Fresh peripheral blood, under 13 ml, yielded the PBMCs. Germline values: CDR1 SGHTA, CDR2 FQGNSA. The CDR3 totals 21 residues. Trimming cost V 3 bases and J 0 bases; bases outside gene matches: 14. Broader study findings: Most thyroid clonotypes with frequency above 0.001 were detected in blood.

The V gene is TRBV7-2, the J gene TRBJ2-1; 13 bases map to TRBD2. The clonotype was recovered from a woman aged 25 to 39 with Graves' hyperthyroidism that later progressed to Graves' ophthalmopathy. The sample consisted of blood. CDR3 residues: CASSLAPVLAGGSFSYNEQFF. CDR3 nucleotides: TGTGCCAGCAGCTTGGCCCCCGTACTAGCGGGGGGGTCCTTCTCCTACAATGAGCAGTTCTTC.